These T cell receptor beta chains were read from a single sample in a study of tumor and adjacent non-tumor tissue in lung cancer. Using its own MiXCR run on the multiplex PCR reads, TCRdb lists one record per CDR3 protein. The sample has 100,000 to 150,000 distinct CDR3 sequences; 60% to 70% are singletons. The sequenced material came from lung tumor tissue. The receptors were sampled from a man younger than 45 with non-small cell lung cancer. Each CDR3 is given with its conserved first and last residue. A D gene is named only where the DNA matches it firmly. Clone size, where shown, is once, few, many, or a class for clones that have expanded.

CASKLGQGNTGEVFF	TGTGCCAGCAAGTTAGGACAGGGGAACACCGGGGAGGTGTTTTTT	TRBJ2-2	TRBV11-3	.	TRBD1
CASSPGLAGTDTQYF	TGTGCCAGCAGCCCCGGACTAGCGGGTACAGATACGCAGTATTTT	TRBJ2-3	TRBV12-3/TRBV12-4	medium-sized	TRBD2
CASAPARGDAYERYF	TGTGCCAGCGCCCCGGCTCGAGGGGATGCCTACGAGCGGTACTTC	TRBJ2-7	TRBV4-2	few	.
CASSYGGGEAFF	TGTGCCAGCAGTTACGGAGGGGGAGAAGCTTTCTTT	TRBJ1-1	TRBV6-2/TRBV6-3	.	.
CSSSQDRGLDRNEQFF	TGCTCCAGCAGCCAAGATAGGGGGCTAGACCGGAATGAGCAGTTCTTC	TRBJ2-1	TRBV4-3	.	TRBD1
CASSLPPVDGYTF	TGTGCCAGCAGCTTACCACCGGTAGACGGCTACACCTTC	TRBJ1-2	TRBV11-1	.	.
CASGLEIGERYF	TGTGCTAGTGGTTTGGAAATAGGCGAGCGGTACTTC	TRBJ2-7	TRBV12-5	.	.
CSARGGSGANVSTF	TGCAGTGCTAGAGGGGGCTCTGGGGCCAACGTCTCGACTTTC	TRBJ2-6	TRBV20-1	once	.
CASSLEQGTTEAFF	TGTGCCAGCAGTTTAGAACAGGGGACCACTGAAGCTTTCTTT	TRBJ1-1	TRBV12-3/TRBV12-4	many	TRBD1
CSVGSDRLTPYEQYF	TGCAGCGTTGGGTCGGACAGATTAACCCCCTATGAGCAGTACTTC	TRBJ2-7	TRBV29-1	.	.
CSVVQWAHGAEAFF	TGCAGCGTTGTACAATGGGCTCACGGGGCTGAAGCTTTCTTT	TRBJ1-1	TRBV29-1	.	.
CAWSVGGWVVNTDTQYF	TGTGCCTGGAGTGTGGGAGGTTGGGTAGTCAACACAGATACGCAGTATTTT	TRBJ2-3	TRBV30	few	.
CASSQEPPGADGSTGELVF	TGTGCCAGCAGTCAAGAACCCCCCGGGGCCGACGGGAGCACCGGGGAGCTGGTTTTT	TRBJ2-2	TRBV4-2	.	.
CASSYSTARGHREHYF	TGTGCCAGCAGTTACTCTACGGCAAGGGGACATCGCGAGCACTACTTC	TRBJ2-7	TRBV6-5	.	.
CASSGRQGLVYGYTF	TGTGCCAGCAGTGGAAGACAGGGTCTCGTCTATGGCTACACCTTC	TRBJ1-2	TRBV6-1	.	TRBD1
CGASSGTGYNTIYF	TGCGGTGCTAGCTCAGGGACAGGGTATAACACCATATATTTT	TRBJ1-3	TRBV20-1	.	TRBD1
CASSPGGPNEKLFF	TGTGCCAGCTCCCCCGGGGGGCCTAATGAAAAACTGTTTTTT	TRBJ1-4	TRBV28	few	.
CASSHRDRATYEQYF	TGTGCCAGCAGCCACCGGGACAGGGCAACCTACGAGCAGTACTTC	TRBJ2-7	TRBV7-9	few	TRBD1
CASSQGVIAGKAQYF	TGTGCCAGCAGCCAAGGGGTAATAGCGGGCAAGGCGCAGTACTTC	TRBJ2-7	TRBV14	once	TRBD2
CASSLNNAGTLYQESQYF	TGTGCCAGCAGCTTAAATAACGCCGGGACACTCTACCAAGAGAGCCAGTACTTC	TRBJ2-5	TRBV5-4	.	.
CSASFDRGYEQYF	TGCAGTGCTAGTTTTGACAGGGGCTACGAGCAGTACTTC	TRBJ2-7	TRBV20-1	many	TRBD1
CASSLAGGGPNQPQHF	TGTGCCAGCAGCTTGGCGGGGGGAGGACCCAATCAGCCCCAGCATTTT	TRBJ1-5	TRBV5-4	few	.
CSASQGGYGYTF	TGTAGCGCTTCCCAGGGGGGCTATGGCTACACCTTC	TRBJ1-2	TRBV29-1	.	TRBD1
CASSRGQGAETQYF	TGTGCCAGCAGCAGGGGACAGGGGGCGGAGACCCAGTACTTC	TRBJ2-5	TRBV7-8	.	TRBD1
CASSLEVDRGGKLFF	TGCGCCAGCAGCTTGGAGGTGGACAGGGGTGGAAAACTGTTTTTT	TRBJ1-4	TRBV5-1	.	TRBD1
CAGRQDLGGIDNEQFF	TGCGCCGGCAGGCAAGATTTGGGCGGTATCGACAATGAGCAGTTCTTC	TRBJ2-1	TRBV4-1	.	.
CSARTVGGYNEQSF	TGCAGTGCCAGGACAGTCGGAGGGTACAATGAACAGTCCTTC	TRBJ2-1	TRBV20-1	few	.
CASRPTGQGARELFF	TGTGCCAGTAGGCCAACGGGACAGGGGGCCAGGGAGCTGTTTTTT	TRBJ2-2	TRBV19	many	TRBD1
CASILEAGWQETQYF	TGCGCCAGCATCTTAGAAGCGGGATGGCAAGAGACCCAGTACTTC	TRBJ2-5	TRBV11-1	once	TRBD2
CASSFVASSYNEQFF	TGCGCCAGCAGCTTCGTAGCGAGCTCCTACAATGAGCAGTTCTTC	TRBJ2-1	TRBV5-1	.	.
CSARAPTLSGNTIYF	TGCAGTGCTAGGGCCCCGACACTCTCTGGAAACACCATATATTTT	TRBJ1-3	TRBV20-1	few	.
CASSSGLVGSTYEQYF	TGTGCCAGCAGCTCAGGACTAGTGGGGAGTACCTACGAGCAGTACTTC	TRBJ2-7	TRBV7-8	once	TRBD2
CTSITLGTGQSPLHF	TGTACCAGCATCACGCTTGGGACAGGTCAATCACCCCTCCACTTT	TRBJ1-6	TRBV14	once	TRBD1
CPSSSDRETQSF	TGTCCCAGCAGCTCCGACAGGGAGACCCAGTCCTTC	TRBJ2-5	TRBV11-1	.	TRBD1
CASNGSNQPQHF	TGTGCCAGCAACGGTAGCAATCAGCCCCAGCATTTT	TRBJ1-5	TRBV6-1	many	.
CASTNLKGLAGGCEQYF	TGTGCCAGCACCAACCTAAAGGGACTAGCGGGAGGCTGCGAGCAGTACTTC	TRBJ2-7	TRBV6-1	.	TRBD2
CASSQLCDGDTQYF	TGTGCCAGCAGCCAACTCTGTGACGGAGATACGCAGTATTTT	TRBJ2-3	TRBV4-1	.	.
CSVMDRDSEAFF	TGCAGTGTAATGGACAGGGACTCTGAAGCTTTCTTT	TRBJ1-1	TRBV20-1	.	TRBD1
CSVEIDTQYF	TGCAGCGTTGAAATAGATACGCAGTATTTT	TRBJ2-3	TRBV29-1	few	.
CATSDYRSTDTLYF	TGTGCCACCAGTGACTATAGGAGCACAGATACGCTGTATTTT	TRBJ2-3	TRBV24-1	.	.
CASSATGGREQYF	TGTGCCAGCAGCGCGACAGGGGGCCGGGAGCAGTACTTC	TRBJ2-7	TRBV7-9	few	TRBD1
CASSTDMYQETQYF	TGTGCCAGCAGCACCGATATGTACCAAGAGACCCAGTACTTC	TRBJ2-5	TRBV11-1	.	.
CASSVWHSYEQYF	TGTGCCAGCAGTGTATGGCACAGCTACGAGCAGTACTTC	TRBJ2-7	TRBV6-1	.	.
CASRERTDQPQHF	TGTGCCAGCAGGGAAAGGACAGATCAGCCCCAGCATTTT	TRBJ1-5	TRBV6-1	many	.
CATFTGGKLFF	TGTGCCACATTTACCGGAGGAAAACTGTTTTTT	TRBJ1-4	TRBV19	few	.
CANSYPDYSNEQSF	TGTGCCAACAGTTACCCGGACTATTCCAATGAGCAGTCCTTC	TRBJ2-1	TRBV6-2/TRBV6-3	.	.
CASERGETQYF	TGTGCCAGCGAGCGGGGGGAGACCCAGTACTTC	TRBJ2-5	TRBV11-2	few	TRBD2
CASNLTREWNTGKLFF	TGTGCCAGCAACTTAACAAGGGAGTGGAACACCGGGAAGCTGTTTTTT	TRBJ2-2	TRBV5-6	.	.
CSVMGQVYGYTF	TGCAGCGTGATGGGACAGGTCTATGGCTACACCTTC	TRBJ1-2	TRBV29-1	many	TRBD1